These 31 T cell receptor beta chains came from one sample sequenced in a study of T-cell memory formation after mild COVID-19. MiXCR was run by TCRdb on the 5' RACE reads, yielding one entry per CDR3 protein. The sample yields a few hundred thousand distinct CDR3 sequences, approximately 15% seen once. Material: PBMCs or a T cell subset sorted from them (not recorded which). These receptor sequences come from a man in his late teens or twenties who had mild COVID-19 (a few samples of this study predate the infection). Cell type and time point are not known.

In this sample, this clonotype turned up many times. The chain employs TRBV12-3 or TRBV12-4 and TRBJ2-5; 7 bases match TRBD2. Trimming took 6 bases from V and 2 from J; bases not matched to a gene: 12. The CDR3 runs to 16 residues. CDR3 DNA sequence: TGTGCCAGCAGCCGGGGGTCCGGGGGGAATCAAGAGACCCAGTACTTC. Residues: CASSRGSGGNQETQYF.

This clonotype was recorded a few times. The CDR3 DNA follows: TGTGCCAGCAGCCAAGGAATGAGGGGGCTAGGCGAGCAGTACTTC. Its translation: CASSQGMRGLGEQYF. The V and J genes are TRBV4-2 and TRBJ2-7; 7 bases are shared with TRBD1. Germline V CDR1 and CDR2: LGHNA, YNFKEQ. This CDR3 comprises 15 residues. V was clipped by 1 base and J by 6 bases; unmatched bases: 9.

The chain has TRBV28 and TRBJ2-3; TRBD2 matches 11 bases. Trimming at V came to 5 bases and at J to 4 bases, leaving 5 bases not matched to a gene. The germline gives CDR1 MDHEN, CDR2 SYDVKM. The CDR3 has 15 amino acids. CDR3 sequence reads: CASSPVAGGPDTQYF. The CDR3 bases are TGTGCCAGCAGTCCAGTAGCGGGGGGGCCAGATACGCAGTATTTT. Drawing the rest from reference TRBV28 and TRBJ2-3, the complete variable domain is DVKVTQSSRYLVKRTGEKVFLECVQDMDHENMFWYRQDPGLGLRLIYFSYDVKMKEKGDIPEGYSVSREKKERFSLILESASTNQTSMYLCASSPVAGGPDTQYFGPGTRLTVL.

This clonotype was observed a few times. The chain joins TRBV15 to TRBJ2-1; D remains ambiguous. CDR3 size: 15 residues. Germline CDR1 reads LNHNV; CDR2 reads YYDKDF (reference sequence). V gave up 1 base and J gave up 2 bases, with 9 bases separating them. The CDR3 sequence is CATSRARTAYNEQFF. Written as DNA, the CDR3 is TGTGCCACCAGCAGAGCTCGGACGGCCTACAATGAGCAGTTCTTC.

This clonotype was observed at least ten times. This chain joins TRBV27 and TRBJ2-1; D may be TRBD2 (6 bases). Trimming shortened V by 2 bases and J by 4 bases, and 12 bases separated the two germline ends. The CDR3 loop spans 15 amino acids. Germline-derived CDR1 and CDR2 are MNHEY and SMNVEV (reference sequence). The CDR3 bases are TGTGCCAGCAGTTTAATCGCGCGGGGTTACAATGAGCAGTTCTTC. It yields the protein CASSLIARGYNEQFF.

In its sample, this clonotype was seen a few times. This rearrangement joins TRBV6-5 to TRBJ2-3; unclear D gene. Trimming removed 6 bases from V and 2 bases from J, with 15 bases in between. CDR1 is MNHEY, CDR2 SVGAGI, per germline. There are 15 residues in the CDR3. The CDR3 sequence: CASSSRGINTDTQYF. CDR3 sequence (DNA): TGTGCCAGCAGCTCCCGTGGGATTAACACAGATACGCAGTATTTT.

Only a few counts were recorded for this clonotype. V is TRBV5-6 and J is TRBJ1-2; perhaps TRBD1 as D (5 bases). The germline CDR1 and CDR2 sequences are SGHDT and YYEEEE. The length of the CDR3 is 15 residues. Trimming shortened V by 1 base and J by 5 bases, and 15 bases separated the two germline ends. CDR3 in amino acids: CASSLRGPGVYGYTF. The CDR3 nucleotides read TGTGCCAGCAGCTTGAGGGGACCTGGGGTTTATGGCTACACCTTC.

This clonotype was counted between two and nine times. The chain is built from TRBV6-2 or TRBV6-3 and TRBJ2-7; 8 nucleotides align to TRBD1. Germline V gives CDR1 MNHEY, CDR2 SVGEGT. The CDR3 length is 14 residues. V lost 2 bases to trimming and J lost 5 bases; unmatched junction nucleotides: 5. CDR3 coding DNA: TGTGCCAGCAGTTACGTTTCAGGGGGCGACGAGCAGTACGTC. This gives the protein CASSYVSGGDEQYV.

This clonotype was counted a few times. The V and J genes are TRBV5-1 and TRBJ2-5; D gene uncertain. Germline-derived CDR1 and CDR2 are SGHRS and YFSETQ. V was pared by 4 bases and J by 2 bases, with 12 bases between. The CDR3 runs 14 residues. CDR3 loop: CASSRNWDQETQYF. CDR3 in DNA: TGCGCCAGCAGCCGTAATTGGGATCAAGAGACCCAGTACTTC. The full variable domain, completed using reference TRBV5-1 and TRBJ2-5, is KAGVTQTPRYLIKTRGQQVTLSCSPISGHRSVSWYQQTPGQGLQFLFEYFSETQRNKGNFPGRFSGRQFSNSRSEMNVSTLELGDSALYLCASSRNWDQETQYFGPGTRLLVL.

This clonotype was detected a few times. The chain recombines TRBV24-1 with TRBJ2-3; D ambiguous. Trimming stripped 5 bases from V and 0 bases from J, with 8 bases between. The germline V gene has CDR1 KGHDR and CDR2 SFDVKD. This CDR3 has 14 residues. CDR3 in amino acids: CATSGTASTDTQYF. CDR3 nucleotide sequence: TGTGCCACCAGTGGCACAGCTAGCACAGATACGCAGTATTTT.

This clonotype appeared a single time. The genes are TRBV11-3 and TRBJ2-1; weak D call: TRBD1 (5 bases). CDR3 length: 14 residues. V was clipped by 5 bases and J by 6 bases, with 14 bases between them. Per germline, CDR1 SGHNT and CDR2 YENEEA. The CDR3 protein is CASSTRSGANEQFF. The DNA for the CDR3 is TGTGCCAGCAGCACCAGGAGTGGGGCCAATGAGCAGTTCTTC. The full variable domain, its missing parts supplied by reference TRBV11-3 and TRBJ2-1, is EAGVVQSPRYKIIEKKQPVAFWCNPISGHNTLYWYLQNLGQGPELLIRYENEEAVDDSQLPKDRFSAERLKGVDSTLKIQPAELGDSAVYLCASSTRSGANEQFFGPGTRLTVL.

This clonotype was seen a few times. V is TRBV6-5 and J is TRBJ2-7; 7 nucleotides match TRBD2. This CDR3 region has 14 residues. Germline trimming cut 6 bases from V and 5 bases from J; bases unmatched to any gene: 10. Germline CDR1 is MNHEY and CDR2 is SVGAGI. The CDR3 nucleotides are TGTGCCAGCAGAGCAGGCGGGAGTCCCAACGAGCAGTACTTC. Translating gives CASRAGGSPNEQYF.

This clonotype has just a few counts. This chain connects TRBV5-1 to TRBJ1-5; 9 bases line up with TRBD1. V lost 0 bases and J lost 0; bases outside the gene matches: 1. Looked up from germline, CDR1 is SGHRS and CDR2 is YFSETQ. CDR3 length equals 16 residues. The CDR3 reads CASSLGQGDSNQPQHF. In DNA form, the CDR3 reads TGCGCCAGCAGCTTGGGACAGGGGGATAGCAATCAGCCCCAGCATTTT.

The V and J genes are TRBV29-1 and TRBJ2-3; D remains ambiguous. V gave up 0 bases and J gave up 2 bases, with 9 bases separating them. The CDR3 has 14 amino acids. Germline CDR1 and CDR2: SQVTM and ANQGSEA. CDR3 in amino acids: CSVEDGQATDTQYF. The CDR3 DNA follows: TGCAGCGTTGAAGATGGTCAGGCCACAGATACGCAGTATTTT.

The chain employs TRBV7-3 and TRBJ2-3; 10 bases agree with TRBD2. V was pared by 3 bases and J by 1 base, with 7 bases of the junction left unmatched. CDR1 is SGHTA, CDR2 FQGTGA, per germline. The CDR3 spans 17 residues. CDR3 nucleotides: TGTGCCAGCAGCTTCAGCGGGGGGGCCGGGGGCACAGATACGCAGTATTTT. This codes for CASSFSGGAGGTDTQYF.

A few counts support this clonotype. This sequence joins TRBV10-3 and TRBJ2-2, with 10 bases identical to TRBD1. Trimming cost V 6 bases and J 1 base; bases outside gene matches: 2. Germline V CDR1 and CDR2: ENHRY, SYGVKD. CDR3 size: 15 residues. In nucleotides, the CDR3 is TGTGCCATCAGGGGGACAGGGGAGAACACCGGGGAGCTGTTTTTT. Residues: CAIRGTGENTGELFF.

The chain uses TRBV29-1 and TRBJ2-3; TRBD2 aligns across 7 bases. There are 15 residues in the CDR3. J was trimmed by 6 bases and V by 3 bases; bases with no gene match: 12. Germline lookup yields CDR1 SQVTM and CDR2 ANQGSEA. In nucleotides, the CDR3 is TGCAGCGTTGACGGAATAGCGGGTGAAGAGGATACGCAGTATTTT. It codes for CSVDGIAGEEDTQYF.

The V gene is TRBV5-1, the J gene TRBJ1-1; D is undetermined. The CDR3 contains 12 residues. Germline lookup yields CDR1 SGHRS and CDR2 YFSETQ. The ends were cut back, 7 bases at V and 2 bases at J, with 9 bases in the middle. CDR3 nucleotides: TGCGCCAGCGGCGAGGGAAACACTGAAGCTTTCTTT. Translated: CASGEGNTEAFF.

This clonotype was counted between two and nine times. The genes are TRBV7-8 and TRBJ2-3; the match to TRBD1 covers 9 bases. Germline loops: CDR1 SGHVS, CDR2 FQNEAQ. Unmatched junction bases numbered 12, after V lost 7 bases and J lost 4 bases. CDR3 size: 16 residues. CDR3 DNA sequence: TGTGCCAGCACCAATCCGGGACAGGGTAAATCAGATACGCAGTATTTT. Amino acid sequence: CASTNPGQGKSDTQYF.

The rearrangement joins TRBV5-1 to TRBJ1-4; D call uncertain. Germline CDR1 and CDR2: SGHRS and YFSETQ. Between the trimmed V and J ends, which lost 1 base and 0 bases, there was a span of 10 bases. The CDR3 runs 16 residues. CDR3 residues: CASSLSTYATNEKLFF. CDR3 sequence (DNA): TGCGCCAGCAGCTTGAGTACCTATGCAACTAATGAAAAACTGTTTTTT.

This sequence joins TRBV7-2 and TRBJ1-5; D gene unclear. The V gene lost 3 bases and the J gene lost 11 bases, with 14 bases spanning the gap. In germline, CDR1 is SGHTA, CDR2 FQGNSA. The CDR3 sequence is 13 residues long. The CDR3 sequence is CASSFSAEKSQHF. CDR3 sequence (DNA): TGTGCCAGCAGCTTCTCTGCGGAAAAGTCCCAGCATTTT.

This rearrangement joins TRBV9 to TRBJ1-3; 7 bases line up with TRBD1. V was clipped by 3 bases and J by 3 bases; unmatched bases: 6. The CDR3 runs 15 residues. The germline V gene has CDR1 SGDLS and CDR2 YYNGEE. The CDR3 reads CASSAQGNVGNTIYF. The CDR3 region has the DNA TGTGCCAGCAGCGCACAGGGGAATGTTGGAAACACCATATATTTT. The full variable domain, completed using reference TRBV9 and TRBJ1-3, is DSGVTQTPKHLITATGQRVTLRCSPRSGDLSVYWYQQSLDQGLQFLIQYYNGEERAKGNILERFSAQQFPDLHSELNLSSLELGDSALYFCASSAQGNVGNTIYFGEGSWLTVV.

The chain combines TRBV4-2 with TRBJ2-5; 10 bases align to TRBD2. Germline CDR1 is LGHNA and CDR2 is YNFKEQ. The CDR3 has 15 amino acids. J was trimmed by 8 bases and V by 0 bases; bases with no gene match: 6. CDR3 DNA sequence: TGTGCCAGCAGCCAAGAGCCAGCGGGGGGGCGCACCCAGTACTTC. Its translation: CASSQEPAGGRTQYF.

This clonotype was detected only a few times. The V call is TRBV7-2, the J call TRBJ1-1; no firm D call. The germline V gene has CDR1 SGHTA and CDR2 FQGNSA. The CDR3 length is 14 residues. Trimming pared 2 bases from V and 12 bases from J, leaving 19 bases between. This chain's CDR3 is CASSLLDTHPSSFF. CDR3 in DNA: TGTGCCAGCAGCTTATTGGATACGCATCCTTCGTCTTTCTTT.

V is TRBV7-8 and J is TRBJ2-1; tentatively, D is TRBD1 (6 bases). Germline V gives CDR1 SGHVS, CDR2 FQNEAQ. V lost 6 bases and J lost 0, with 18 bases in between. This CDR3 region has 17 residues. The CDR3 loop is CASRPNRDTSSYNEQFF. CDR3 DNA sequence: TGTGCCAGCAGGCCAAACCGGGACACGAGCTCCTACAATGAGCAGTTCTTC.

This clonotype was detected a few times. The V and J genes are TRBV20-1 and TRBJ2-7; 7 bases map to TRBD2. Germline lookup yields CDR1 DFQATT and CDR2 SNEGSKA (reference sequence). The CDR3 has 11 amino acids. The CDR3, as DNA: TGCAGACCGGGGGGATCCTACGAGCAGTACGTC. This codes for CRPGGSYEQYV.

The chain has TRBV6-2 or TRBV6-3 and TRBJ1-2; no reliable D call. The CDR3 runs 11 residues. V was cut by 10 bases and J by 0 bases, with 6 bases left in between. The germline gives CDR1 MNHEY, CDR2 SVGEGT. The chain's CDR3 is CATTANYGYTF. The CDR3, as DNA: TGTGCCACCACCGCTAACTATGGCTACACCTTC.

This clonotype was detected a few times. The rearrangement uses TRBV6-5 and TRBJ2-2; D possibly uses TRBD1 or TRBD2 (5 bases each). This CDR3 has 16 residues. The V gene's germline CDR1 is MNHEY and CDR2 SVGAGI. Trimming pared 4 bases from V and 1 base from J, leaving 13 bases between. This chain's CDR3 is CASSSFGTGNTGELFF. In DNA, the CDR3 is TGTGCCAGCAGTTCCTTCGGGACGGGGAACACCGGGGAGCTGTTTTTT.

This clonotype was detected only once. The chain links TRBV7-2 to TRBJ1-2; TRBD1 agrees at 7 bases. Per germline, CDR1 SGHTA and CDR2 FQGNSA. The CDR3 has 15 residues. V lost 4 bases, J lost 4 bases, and 9 bases stayed unmatched. CDR3 protein: CASSSWDRVFYGYTF. In DNA, the CDR3 is TGTGCCAGCAGCTCTTGGGACAGAGTCTTCTATGGCTACACCTTC.

This clonotype was counted a few times. V is TRBV25-1 and J is TRBJ2-7; 7 nucleotides align to TRBD1. V shed 7 bases and J 5 bases; nucleotides not matched to a gene: 8. CDR3 size: 13 residues. Germline V gene sequence: CDR1 MGHDK, CDR2 SYGVNS. CDR3 region: CASKQGLSHEQYF. The CDR3 coding sequence is TGTGCCAGCAAACAGGGGTTGTCCCACGAGCAGTACTTC.

This clonotype was detected a few times. The chain uses TRBV7-9 and TRBJ2-5; no clear D gene. This CDR3 has 14 amino acids. V dropped 1 base and J dropped 1 base, with 7 bases sitting between them. CDR1 and CDR2 (germline): SEHNR, FQNEAQ (reference sequence). Here the CDR3 DNA reads TGTGCCAGCAGCTTAGAGGATTTCCAAGAGACCCAGTACTTC. This translates into CASSLEDFQETQYF.